This entry describes one T cell receptor beta chain. This specimen belongs to a study of T cell responses to AZD1222 COVID-19 vaccine. TCRdb keeps only in-frame clones here, not all; method: immunoSEQ multiplex PCR. Of 25,000 to 30,000 clones listed, 85% to 95% are singletons. This CDR3 contains 15 residues. Germline V lookup: CDR1 LGHNT, CDR2 FRNRAP. The ends were cut back, 6 bases at V and 0 bases at J, with 15 bases in the middle. The sequence derives from an adult in good health. The chain joins TRBV12-5 to TRBJ2-7; tentative D call: TRBD2 (6 bases). This specimen consisted of peripheral blood, obtained on day 0 of AZD1222 vaccination. The CDR3 coding sequence is TGTGCTAGTGGCGCGGGGACTTCGATCTCCTACGAGCAGTACTTC. It translates to CASGAGTSISYEQYF.